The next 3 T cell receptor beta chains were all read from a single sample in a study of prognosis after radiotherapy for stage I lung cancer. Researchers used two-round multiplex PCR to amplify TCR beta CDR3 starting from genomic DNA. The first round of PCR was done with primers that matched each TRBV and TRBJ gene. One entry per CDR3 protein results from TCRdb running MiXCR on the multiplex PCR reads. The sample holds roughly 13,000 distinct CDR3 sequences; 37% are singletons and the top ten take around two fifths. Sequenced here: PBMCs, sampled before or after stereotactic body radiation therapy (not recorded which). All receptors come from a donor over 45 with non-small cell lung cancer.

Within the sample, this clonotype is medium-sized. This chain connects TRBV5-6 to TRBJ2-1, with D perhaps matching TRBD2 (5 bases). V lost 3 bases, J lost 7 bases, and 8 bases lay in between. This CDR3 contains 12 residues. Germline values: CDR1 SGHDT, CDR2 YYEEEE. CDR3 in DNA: TGTGCCAGCAGCTATACTAGGAATGAGCAGTTCTTC. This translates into CASSYTRNEQFF.

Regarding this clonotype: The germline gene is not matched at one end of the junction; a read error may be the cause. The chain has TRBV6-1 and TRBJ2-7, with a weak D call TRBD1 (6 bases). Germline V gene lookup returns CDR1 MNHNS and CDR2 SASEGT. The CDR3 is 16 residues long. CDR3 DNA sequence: TGCGCCAGCAGTGCCACCTGGGACACCATCTCCTACGAGCAGTACTTC. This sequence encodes CASSATWDTISYEQYF.

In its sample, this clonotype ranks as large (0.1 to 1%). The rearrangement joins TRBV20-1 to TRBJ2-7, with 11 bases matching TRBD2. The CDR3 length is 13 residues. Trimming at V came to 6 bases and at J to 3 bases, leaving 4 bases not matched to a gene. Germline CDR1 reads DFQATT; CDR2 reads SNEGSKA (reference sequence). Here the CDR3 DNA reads TGCAGTGCCCGGGGACTAGCGGTCTACGAGCAGTACTTC. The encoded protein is CSARGLAVYEQYF.